This TCR beta chain derives from a study of T cell repertoires in aging, cancer and after chemotherapy (dated by TCRdb to between 2018 and 2021). With respect to the entire study: Six donor age groups were covered, ranging from 30 or younger up to 70 or older, and each group contained at least three individuals. In the solid tumor group, paired pre- and post-chemotherapy samples were obtained from brain tumor (glioblastoma) patients receiving temozolomide-based therapy. The complete dataset included around 8.8 million TCR reads. To examine immunoaging and T cell reconstitution after chemotherapy, the study profiled TCR beta repertoires in peripheral blood from healthy donors and cancer patients. Alongside fewer than 100 healthy donors serving as a reference group, the cohort included some 210 cancer patients, of whom roughly 92 had hematological cancers and 120 to 130 had solid cancers. The full study reports these points: It was noted by the authors that conclusions about immunological memory after chemotherapy cannot be drawn from the repertoire data. Compared with age-matched healthy donors, untreated patients with hematological or solid cancers had significantly lower TCR diversity and higher clonality in blood. In healthy donors, the drop in TCR diversity with age came mainly from a loss of richness, whereas in cancer patients a loss of evenness also played a part. In both cancer cohorts, median generation probability rose over the chemotherapy interval, which suggests that the repertoire was reconstituted through rebound thymic output.

A word on this clonotype: It lacks a known antigen. Base quality data are lacking; no much larger clone is found one base away.

The CDR3 runs 12 residues from the cysteine to the phenylalanine. Only the CDR3 DNA stays, 36 bases, in frame from base 1. V lost 6 bases and J lost 1 base; the stretch between them is 3 bases long. Looking up the germline V gene yields CDR1 MNHNS and CDR2 SASEGT. Using a mixed TRB-A/B primer pool, multiplex touch-down PCR amplified rearranged TRB sequences covering the V, D and J segments. Two consecutive PCR reactions with Phusion HS II polymerase added Illumina adapters and sample indices to the amplicons. Amplicons were gel-purified with the NucleoSpin Gel and PCR Clean-up kit, then checked with Qubit and an Agilent 2100 Bioanalyzer. Sequencing of libraries was carried out on an Illumina MiSeq in 600-cycle, single-indexed, paired-end runs. Per the authors' processing: Processing of the TRB sequences was carried out with MiXCR versions 2.12 and 3.0.5. Each unique CDR3 nucleotide sequence counted as one clone, and only productive sequences with at least two reads were retained. The repertoire metrics were Shannon diversity, evenness, clonality (defined as one minus evenness), and alpha-parameterized diversity profiles covering alpha 0 to 5. The IGoR algorithm was used to calculate generation probabilities of clones in the paired pre- and post-chemotherapy samples. TCRdb handled the public reads itself, with Q25 trimming in fastp and clone calling in MiXCR, and kept productive beta chains. Entries are consolidated by CDR3 protein sequence, retaining the most common genes and DNA. The V and J calls and clone size come from TCRdb's table, not from the authors' own analysis. This sample comprises some 2,600 distinct CDR3 sequences, roughly half of them detected only once. The ten most abundant clones make up approximately 4.2% of the sample.

Genomic DNA extracted from peripheral blood, rather than sorted cells or RNA, was used as the source for amplification of TCR beta rearrangements. Recombination joined TRBV6-1 with TRBJ2-2; no D gene call is confident. The receptor's source is a human donor with a solid tumor. The material sequenced was blood. The CDR3 protein: CASSQNTGELFF. The nucleotides read TGTGCCAGCAGCCAGAACACCGGGGAGCTGTTTTTT.